These 21 T cell receptor beta chains came from one sample sequenced in a study of memory CD4+ T cells and cytomegalovirus serostatus. Single viable CD3+CD4+CD8-CD45RO+ cells were sorted as the memory CD4+ T cells. Only in-frame clones appear in the TCRdb table, and some are missing; sequencing was by immunoSEQ multiplex PCR. This table holds about 62,000 clones, about 70% found once. Sequencing used memory CD4+ T cells from blood. The receptors here all came from an adult in good health and CMV-seropositive.

In this sample, this clone turned up a few times. The chain couples TRBV19 to TRBJ1-1; no definite D call. The CDR3 has 13 amino acids. Trimming removed 4 bases from V and 1 base from J, with 7 bases in between. Germline V lookup: CDR1 LNHDA, CDR2 SQIVND (reference sequence). For the CDR3, the DNA is TGTGCCAGTAGTACAACAGAGAACACTGAAGCTTTCTTT. Its protein product is CASSTTENTEAFF.

In DNA, the CDR3 is TGCGCCAGCACAGGAGGAGGGGGCGCCGGAGTAGGCACAGATACGCAGTATTTT. Translated: CASTGGGGAGVGTDTQYF. This chain links TRBV10-2 with TRBJ2-3, with D perhaps matching TRBD1 (7 bases). This CDR3 is built from 18 residues. Germline V gives CDR1 WSHSY, CDR2 SAAADI. With 7 bases removed from V and 1 base from J, the gap between germline ends came to 24 bases.

With regard to this clone: Other DNA sequences of this sample code for an identical CDR3. The rearrangement joins TRBV7-3 to TRBJ1-1; no firm D call. Trimming removed 4 bases from V and 1 base from J, with 7 bases in between. CDR3 size: 13 residues. The germline gives CDR1 SGHTA, CDR2 FQGTGA. The CDR3 nucleotides are TGTGCCAGCAGCTCGGAACCGAACACTGAAGCTTTCTTT. It is translated as CASSSEPNTEAFF.

The CDR3 is CASKGGGLSGNTIYF. The CDR3 DNA reads as TGCGCCAGCAAAGGAGGGGGCCTCTCTGGAAACACCATATATTTT. The chain couples TRBV5-1 to TRBJ1-3; TRBD1 agrees at 7 bases. After removal of 6 bases from V and 0 bases from J, the junction contained 6 bases not matched to a gene. Germline V gene data show CDR1 as SGHRS and CDR2 as YFSETQ. The CDR3 contains 15 residues.

The chain recombines TRBV11-3 with TRBJ2-3, with TRBD2 identical over 11 bases. With V trimmed by 5 bases and J by 1 base, 5 bases remained unmatched. Germline values: CDR1 SGHNT, CDR2 YENEEA. The CDR3 is 16 residues long. In DNA form, the CDR3 reads TGTGCCAGCAGCCACGGGACTAGCGGACGCACAGATACGCAGTATTTT. The encoded protein is CASSHGTSGRTDTQYF.

The CDR3 DNA reads as TGTGCCGGGGGACCCTCCTACGAGCAGTACTTC. This gives the protein CAGGPSYEQYF. This rearrangement joins TRBV6-1 to TRBJ2-7; D might be TRBD1 or TRBD2, each matching 5 bases. The length of the CDR3 is 11 residues. Per germline, CDR1 MNHNS and CDR2 SASEGT. The ends were cut back, 11 bases at V and 0 bases at J, with 8 bases in the middle.

The chain carries TRBV5-6 and TRBJ1-3, with D hard to call. V was shortened by 0 bases and J by 1 base, with 11 bases between the two germline ends. CDR1 is SGHDT and CDR2 is YYEEEE in the germline V gene. The CDR3 has 16 residues. For the CDR3, the DNA is TGTGCCAGCAGCTTGGATTCCGGTGGGTCTGGAAACACCATATATTTT. It translates to CASSLDSGGSGNTIYF.

The count of this clone is one. The chain combines TRBV7-2 with TRBJ2-3, with TRBD2 matching over 12 bases. The CDR3 spans 16 residues. Germline CDR1 reads SGHTA; CDR2 reads FQGNSA. The trim removed 4 bases at V and 1 base at J, leaving 3 bases unmatched. The CDR3 DNA follows: TGTGCCAGCAGCTCCCTAGCGGGAGGGGGCACAGATACGCAGTATTTT. This encodes CASSSLAGGGTDTQYF.

This clone has a handful of counts. The CDR3 loop reads CASSQGQGWADTQYF. For the CDR3, the DNA is TGTGCCAGCAGCCAGGGACAGGGTTGGGCCGATACGCAGTATTTT. The chain has TRBV7-2 and TRBJ2-3; TRBD1 agrees at 9 bases. J was trimmed by 6 bases and V by 5 bases; bases with no gene match: 9. Germline loops: CDR1 SGHTA, CDR2 FQGNSA. This CDR3 has 15 amino acids.

CDR3 protein: CASSLEDRATDTQYF. CDR3 bases: TGCGCCAGCAGCTTGGAGGACAGGGCAACAGATACGCAGTATTTT. The genes are TRBV5-1 and TRBJ2-3; 8 bases align to TRBD1. After removal of 0 bases from V and 3 bases from J, the junction contained 3 bases not matched to a gene. CDR1 and CDR2 (germline): SGHRS, YFSETQ. The CDR3 spans 15 residues.

In DNA form, the CDR3 reads TGTGCCAGCAGTGAACTAGCGGGGGGGTTCACAGATACGCAGTATTTT. Translating gives CASSELAGGFTDTQYF. The J gene is TRBJ2-3, the V gene TRBV6-1; TRBD2 aligns across 12 bases. The CDR3 totals 16 residues. Germline V gene lookup returns CDR1 MNHNS and CDR2 SASEGT. V trimming: 2 bases; J trimming: 2 bases; junction bases outside the gene matches: 2.

Only a few counts were recorded for this clone. V usage is TRBV7-9 and J usage is TRBJ2-3; D is ambiguous. Germline CDR1 is SEHNR and CDR2 is FQNEAQ (reference sequence). Deletions cut 5 bases from V and 5 bases from J, with 11 bases between. The CDR3 loop spans 13 amino acids. The CDR3 DNA follows: TGTGCCAGCAGCCCGCCTTACTTAGATACGCAGTATTTT. Its translation: CASSPPYLDTQYF.

The chain has TRBV6-6 and TRBJ2-7; either TRBD1 or TRBD2 may supply D (6 bases each). Trimming removed 7 bases at V and 4 bases at J, with 11 bases between. Germline CDR1 and CDR2: MNHNY and SVGAGI (reference sequence). The CDR3 extends over 12 amino acids. CDR3 protein: CASTKGGYEQYF. The CDR3 DNA reads as TGTGCCAGCACCAAGGGGGGTTACGAGCAGTACTTC.

V gene TRBV29-1 combines with J gene TRBJ1-3, with D possibly matching TRBD1 (6 bases). Germline V CDR1 and CDR2: SQVTM, ANQGSEA. CDR3 length equals 11 residues. V dropped 6 bases and J dropped 5 bases, with 8 bases sitting between them. In DNA form, the CDR3 reads TGCAGCGTCGGACAGCGAAACACCATATATTTT. It encodes CSVGQRNTIYF.

Worth noting for this clone: One end of the junction is discordant with germline, which a read error may explain. V gene TRBV15 combines with J gene TRBJ2-7; no definite D call. The germline V gene has CDR1 LNHNV and CDR2 YYDKDF (reference sequence). CDR3 length equals 13 residues. The CDR3 spells CATGRDGGYEQYF. For the CDR3, the DNA is TGTGCCACCGGCAGAGATGGTGGATACGAGCAGTACTTC.

The chain uses TRBV6-6 and TRBJ1-5; unclear D gene. The CDR3 length is 13 residues. V was cut by 5 bases and J by 6 bases, with 11 bases left in between. The germline CDR1 and CDR2 sequences are MNHNY and SVGAGI (reference sequence). CDR3 nucleotides: TGTGCCAGCAGTCTAGACAAGGGTCAGCCCCAGCATTTT. Translation gives CASSLDKGQPQHF.

This clone was observed once. The chain has TRBV28 and TRBJ1-1, with D hard to call. CDR3 length: 13 amino acids. The V end was cut by 7 bases, the J end by 7 bases, with 16 bases between. CDR1 MDHEN and CDR2 SYDVKM come from the germline V gene. The CDR3 protein is CASTLFRSSEAFF. CDR3 DNA: TGTGCCAGCACCCTTTTCCGCAGTAGTGAAGCTTTCTTT.

This clone was picked up a small number of times. The chain links TRBV2 to TRBJ1-2; 7 bases fit TRBD1. The CDR3 has 13 residues. The germline V gene encodes CDR1 SNHLY and CDR2 FYNNEI. The V gene end was trimmed by 5 bases and the J gene end by 7 bases; junction bases not matched to a gene: 7. This CDR3 reads CASSPRQGIGYTF. The CDR3 DNA follows: TGTGCCAGCAGTCCCCGACAGGGAATTGGCTACACCTTC.

This clone ranks as medium-sized. The chain employs TRBV7-2 and TRBJ2-4; 8 positions agree with TRBD1. The junction had 8 bases not matched to a gene; V was cut back by 5 bases and J by 2 bases. The CDR3 consists of 16 residues. Germline V lookup: CDR1 SGHTA, CDR2 FQGNSA. The CDR3 nucleotides are TGTGCCAGCAGCCCCTCCAGGACAGGGACCAAAAACATTCAGTACTTC. Translating gives CASSPSRTGTKNIQYF.

The genes are TRBV27 and TRBJ2-7, with 12 bases matching TRBD2. Germline loops: CDR1 MNHEY, CDR2 SMNVEV (reference sequence). V lost 6 bases, J lost 3 bases, and 9 bases stayed unmatched. The CDR3 extends over 16 amino acids. CDR3: CASRSLAGGQLYEQYF. The CDR3 DNA is TGTGCCAGCAGATCTCTAGCGGGAGGGCAGCTCTACGAGCAGTACTTC.

This chain links TRBV13 with TRBJ2-5; 11 nucleotides line up with TRBD2. V shed 1 base and J 5 bases; nucleotides not matched to a gene: 6. Germline V gene sequence: CDR1 PRHDT, CDR2 FYEKMQ (reference sequence). The CDR3 length is 16 residues. CDR3 in DNA: TGTGCCAGCAGCTTAGCTTCCCCTAGCGGGAGGGAGACCCAGTACTTC. This translates into CASSLASPSGRETQYF.